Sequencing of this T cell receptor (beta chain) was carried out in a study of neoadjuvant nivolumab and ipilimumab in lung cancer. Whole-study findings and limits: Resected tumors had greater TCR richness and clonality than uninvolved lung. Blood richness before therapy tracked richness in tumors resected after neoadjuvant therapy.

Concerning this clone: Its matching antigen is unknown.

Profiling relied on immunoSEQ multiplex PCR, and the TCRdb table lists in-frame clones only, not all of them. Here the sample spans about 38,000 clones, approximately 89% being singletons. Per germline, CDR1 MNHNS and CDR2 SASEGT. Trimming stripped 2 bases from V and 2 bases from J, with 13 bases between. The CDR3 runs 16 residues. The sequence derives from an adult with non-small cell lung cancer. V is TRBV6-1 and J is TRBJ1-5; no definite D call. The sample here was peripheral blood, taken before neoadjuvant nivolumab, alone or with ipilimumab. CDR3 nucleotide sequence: TGTGCCAGCAGTGAACGGGAGGGTGAGGGCAATCAGCCCCAGCATTTT. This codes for CASSEREGEGNQPQHF.